The T cell receptor (beta chain) under discussion was sequenced for a study of cytomegalovirus exposure and HLA in healthy donors. Study observations and caveats: The authors listed around 150 TCR beta chains as cytomegalovirus-associated. High specificity and sensitivity for cytomegalovirus status were reported for the classifier. In a later analysis, a missense DCLRE1C variant was linked to TCR beta V- and J-gene trimming. The availability of immune exposure information extended only to CMV serostatus.

V shed 5 bases and J 3 bases; nucleotides not matched to a gene: 12. This CDR3 region has 16 residues. Germline CDR1 MDHEN, CDR2 SYDVKM. Vbeta (60) and Jbeta (13) primers were used in the PCR. Sequencing used immunoSEQ multiplex PCR; TCRdb keeps in-frame clones, though not all of them. The repertoire includes around 150,000 clones, over 60% of them detected once, and about 0.91% sits in the top ten. Worth noting for this clone: No antigen is known for it.

The receptor comes from a woman aged 50 to 60 in good health and CMV-seropositive. The chain joins TRBV28 to TRBJ2-5, with 7 bases identical to TRBD1. The sample comprised PBMCs. The CDR3, as DNA: TGTGCCAGCAGTACCTTGGACAGGACCCGGGAAGAGACCCAGTACTTC. Protein sequence: CASSTLDRTREETQYF.